The clone carrying this T cell receptor (beta chain) qualifies as medium-sized. What it binds is unknown. Germline CDR1 reads SGDLS; CDR2 reads YYNGEE. Trimming left V 0 bases short and J 5 bases short, with 11 bases between. The CDR3 is made up of 14 amino acids. The data originate from a study of tumor-infiltrating lymphocytes in localized non-small cell lung cancer. Study-wide background: From each patient, both tumor and uninvolved lung, non-adjacent to tumor, were sampled.

Data came from immunoSEQ multiplex PCR; TCRdb stores just in-frame clones and leaves some out. The sample includes around 16,000 clones, 69% of them seen just once. Regarding the study as a whole: Each assay used a separate piece of the same tissue. TCRbeta sequencing showed higher T cell infiltration in tumors than uninvolved lung.

The gene calls are TRBV9 and TRBJ1-1; D unresolved. Material for sequencing was lung tumor tissue. The sequence was obtained from a human donor with non-small cell lung cancer. The CDR3 region is CASSVGGIRTEAFF. CDR3 nucleotide sequence: TGTGCCAGCAGCGTAGGGGGAATACGTACTGAAGCTTTCTTT.